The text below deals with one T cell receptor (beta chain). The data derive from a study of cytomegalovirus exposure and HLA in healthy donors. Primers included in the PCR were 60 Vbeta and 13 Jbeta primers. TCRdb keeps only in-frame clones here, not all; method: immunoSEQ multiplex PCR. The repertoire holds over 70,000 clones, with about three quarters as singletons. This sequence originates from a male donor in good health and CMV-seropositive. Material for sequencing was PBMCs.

CDR3 loop: CASRAGGAYGYTF. For the CDR3, the DNA is TGTGCCAGCCGGGCAGGGGGCGCTTACGGCTACACCTTC. The chain has TRBV6-6 and TRBJ1-2, with 8 bases that match TRBD1. V shed 8 bases and J 8 bases; nucleotides not matched to a gene: 10. The germline V gene has CDR1 MNHNY and CDR2 SVGAGI (reference sequence). The CDR3 covers 13 residues.